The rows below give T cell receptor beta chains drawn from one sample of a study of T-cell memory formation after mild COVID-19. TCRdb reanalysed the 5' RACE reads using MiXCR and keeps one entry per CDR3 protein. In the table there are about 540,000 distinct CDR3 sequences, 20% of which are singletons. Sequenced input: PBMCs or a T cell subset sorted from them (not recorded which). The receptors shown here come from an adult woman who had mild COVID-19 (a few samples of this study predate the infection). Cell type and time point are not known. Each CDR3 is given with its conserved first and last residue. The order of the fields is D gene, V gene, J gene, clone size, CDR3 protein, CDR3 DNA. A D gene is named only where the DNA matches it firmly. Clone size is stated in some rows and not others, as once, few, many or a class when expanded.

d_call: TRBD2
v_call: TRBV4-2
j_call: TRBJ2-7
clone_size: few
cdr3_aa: CASSQELAAGALEQYF
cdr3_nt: TGTGCCAGCAGCCAAGAATTGGCGGCGGGAGCGCTCGAGCAGTACTTC

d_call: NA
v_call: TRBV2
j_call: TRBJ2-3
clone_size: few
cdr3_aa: CASSGFWGRAADTQYF
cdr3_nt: TGTGCCAGCAGCGGATTCTGGGGGAGAGCGGCAGATACGCAGTATTTT

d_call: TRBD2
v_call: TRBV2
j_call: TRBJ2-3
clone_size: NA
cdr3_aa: CASKIAGENTDTQYF
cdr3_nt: TGTGCCAGCAAAATAGCGGGGGAGAACACAGATACGCAGTATTTT

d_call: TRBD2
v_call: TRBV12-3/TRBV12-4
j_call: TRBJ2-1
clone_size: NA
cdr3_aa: CATRPSGLRNEQFF
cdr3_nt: TGTGCCACGAGACCTAGCGGTCTTAGGAATGAGCAGTTCTTC

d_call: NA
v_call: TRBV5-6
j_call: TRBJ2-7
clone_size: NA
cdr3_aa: CASSPGHIPIGWCEQYF
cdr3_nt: TGTGCCAGCAGTCCTGGCCACATCCCAATAGGTTGGTGCGAGCAGTACTTC

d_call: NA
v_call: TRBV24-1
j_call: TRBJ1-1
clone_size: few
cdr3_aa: CATSDHTGEAFF
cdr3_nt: TGTGCCACCAGTGACCACACCGGGGAAGCTTTCTTT

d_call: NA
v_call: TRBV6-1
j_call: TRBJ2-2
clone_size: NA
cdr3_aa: CASSEFVTPRPTNTGELFF
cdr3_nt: TGTGCCAGCAGTGAATTCGTGACCCCGCGCCCTACGAACACCGGGGAGCTGTTTTTT

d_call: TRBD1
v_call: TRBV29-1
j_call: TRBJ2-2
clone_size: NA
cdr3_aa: CSVGWDRDIGELFF
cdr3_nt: TGCAGCGTTGGTTGGGACAGGGATATTGGGGAGCTGTTTTTT

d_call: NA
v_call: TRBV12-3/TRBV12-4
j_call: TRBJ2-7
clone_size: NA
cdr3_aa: CASSSDGGYEQYF
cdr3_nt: TGTGCCAGCAGTTCGGACGGAGGCTACGAGCAGTACTTC

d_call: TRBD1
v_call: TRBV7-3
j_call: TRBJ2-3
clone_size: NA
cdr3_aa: CASSPAGPGTGLNTDTQYF
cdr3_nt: TGTGCCAGCAGCCCAGCGGGTCCCGGGACAGGGCTTAACACAGATACGCAGTATTTT

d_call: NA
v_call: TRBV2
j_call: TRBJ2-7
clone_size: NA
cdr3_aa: CASSEAMGRRSSYEQYF
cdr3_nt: TGTGCCAGCAGTGAAGCGATGGGCAGGCGTAGCTCCTACGAGCAGTACTTC

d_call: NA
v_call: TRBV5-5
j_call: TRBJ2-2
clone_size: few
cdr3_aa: CASIGTTDTGELFF
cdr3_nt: TGTGCCAGCATTGGGACAACGGACACCGGGGAGCTGTTTTTT

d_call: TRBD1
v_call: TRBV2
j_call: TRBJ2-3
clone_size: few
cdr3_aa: CASSDFRDRDTDTQYF
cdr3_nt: TGTGCCAGCAGTGATTTCCGGGACAGGGACACAGATACGCAGTATTTT

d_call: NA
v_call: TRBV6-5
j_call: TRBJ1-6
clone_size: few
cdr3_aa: CASSYSATLIKGSPLHF
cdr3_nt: TGTGCCAGCAGTTACTCAGCGACGCTCATAAAAGGTTCACCCCTCCACTTT

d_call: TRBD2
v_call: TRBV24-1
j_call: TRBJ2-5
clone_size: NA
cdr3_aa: CATSRGGGETQYF
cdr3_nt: TGTGCCACCAGTCGGGGGGGAGGGGAGACCCAGTACTTC

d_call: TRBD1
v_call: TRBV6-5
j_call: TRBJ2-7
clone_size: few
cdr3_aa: CASSYSATGTYEQYF
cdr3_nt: TGTGCCAGCAGTTACTCGGCGACAGGGACCTACGAGCAGTACTTC

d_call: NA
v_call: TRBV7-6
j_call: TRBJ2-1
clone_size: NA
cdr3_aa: CATGGVNNEQFF
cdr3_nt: TGTGCCACCGGGGGAGTTAATAATGAGCAGTTCTTC

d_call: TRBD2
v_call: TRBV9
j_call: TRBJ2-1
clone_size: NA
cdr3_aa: CASSVDQREGYNEQFF
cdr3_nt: TGTGCCAGCAGCGTAGATCAGCGGGAGGGATACAATGAGCAGTTCTTC

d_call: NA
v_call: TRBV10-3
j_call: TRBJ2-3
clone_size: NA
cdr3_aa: CAISAEDTQYF
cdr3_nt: TGTGCCATCAGTGCCGAAGATACGCAGTATTTT

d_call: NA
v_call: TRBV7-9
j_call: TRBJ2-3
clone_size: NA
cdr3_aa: CASSFFDTLRTDTQYF
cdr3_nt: TGTGCCAGCAGCTTTTTTGACACCTTAAGGACAGATACGCAGTATTTT

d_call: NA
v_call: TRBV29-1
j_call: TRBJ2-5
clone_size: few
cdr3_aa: CSVVETQYF
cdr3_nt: TGCAGCGTCGTAGAGACCCAGTACTTC

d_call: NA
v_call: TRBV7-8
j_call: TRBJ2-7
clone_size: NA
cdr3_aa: CASSLELAGTYEQYF
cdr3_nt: TGTGCCAGCAGCTTAGAACTGGCTGGCACGTACGAGCAGTACTTC

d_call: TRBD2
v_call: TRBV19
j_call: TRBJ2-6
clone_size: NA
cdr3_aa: CASSIAGGASGANVLTF
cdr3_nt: TGTGCCAGTAGTATCGCGGGGGGGGCCTCTGGGGCCAACGTCCTGACTTTC

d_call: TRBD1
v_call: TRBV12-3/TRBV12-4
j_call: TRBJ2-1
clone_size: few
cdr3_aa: CANQLGQGDYNEQFF
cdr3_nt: TGTGCCAACCAGCTTGGTCAGGGGGACTACAATGAGCAGTTCTTC

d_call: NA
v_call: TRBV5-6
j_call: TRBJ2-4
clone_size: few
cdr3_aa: CASSWGEVKAKNIQYF
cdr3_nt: TGTGCCAGCAGTTGGGGGGAGGTAAAGGCCAAAAACATTCAGTACTTC

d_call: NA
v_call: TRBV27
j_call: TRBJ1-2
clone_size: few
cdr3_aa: CASLGTYGYTF
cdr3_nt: TGTGCCAGCCTCGGGACTTATGGCTACACCTTC

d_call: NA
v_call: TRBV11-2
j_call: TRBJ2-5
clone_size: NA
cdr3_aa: CASSGPGDQYF
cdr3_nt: TGTGCCAGCAGCGGACCGGGGGACCAGTACTTC

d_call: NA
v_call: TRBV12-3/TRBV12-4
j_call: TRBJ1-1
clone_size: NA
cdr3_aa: CASSFRVKNTEAFF
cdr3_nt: TGTGCCAGCAGTTTCAGGGTTAAGAACACTGAAGCTTTCTTT

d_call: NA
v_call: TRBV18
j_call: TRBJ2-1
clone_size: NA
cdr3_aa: CASSPPMVTANNEQFF
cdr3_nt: TGTGCCAGCTCACCACCGATGGTCACAGCTAACAATGAGCAGTTCTTC

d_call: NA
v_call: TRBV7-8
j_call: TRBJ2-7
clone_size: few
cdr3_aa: CASSSPDSLTVLEQYF
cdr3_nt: TGTGCCAGCAGCTCCCCGGACAGCCTGACCGTCCTCGAGCAGTACTTC

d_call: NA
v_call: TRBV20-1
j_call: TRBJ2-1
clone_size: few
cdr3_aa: CSARYGSSYNEQFF
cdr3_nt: TGCAGTGCTAGATACGGGAGCTCCTACAATGAGCAGTTCTTC

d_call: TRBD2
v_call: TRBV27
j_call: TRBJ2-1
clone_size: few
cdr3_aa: CASSFFPPQTSGSPYNEQFF
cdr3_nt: TGTGCCAGCAGTTTTTTCCCCCCACAGACTAGCGGGAGCCCCTACAATGAGCAGTTCTTC

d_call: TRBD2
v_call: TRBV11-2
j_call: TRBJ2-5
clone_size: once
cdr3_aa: CASSLASGRRETQYF
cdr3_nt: TGTGCCAGCAGCTTAGCGAGCGGGAGGAGGGAGACCCAGTACTTC

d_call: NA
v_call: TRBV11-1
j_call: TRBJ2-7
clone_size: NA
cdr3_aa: CASSPDPGSKPYEQYF
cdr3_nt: TGTGCCAGCAGCCCCGATCCGGGAAGTAAACCCTACGAGCAGTACTTC

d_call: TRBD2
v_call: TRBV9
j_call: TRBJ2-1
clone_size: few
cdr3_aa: CASNPEGLANEQFF
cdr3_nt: TGTGCCAGCAACCCAGAGGGACTAGCGAATGAGCAGTTCTTC

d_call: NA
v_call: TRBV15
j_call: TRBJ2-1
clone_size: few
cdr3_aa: CATSSPVWGALSNEQFF
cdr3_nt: TGTGCCACCAGCAGTCCCGTCTGGGGGGCGCTGAGCAATGAGCAGTTCTTC

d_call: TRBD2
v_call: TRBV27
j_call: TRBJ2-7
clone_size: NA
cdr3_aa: CASSGTSRGAYEQYF
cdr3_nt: TGTGCCAGCAGTGGGACTAGCAGGGGGGCCTACGAGCAGTACTTC

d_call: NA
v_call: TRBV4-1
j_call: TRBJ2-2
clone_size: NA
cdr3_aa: CASSRRTGELFF
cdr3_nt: TGCGCCAGCAGCCGTAGAACCGGGGAGCTGTTTTTT

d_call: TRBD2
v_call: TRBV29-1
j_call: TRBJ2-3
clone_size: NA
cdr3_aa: CSVGGGTSISDTQYF
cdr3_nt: TGCAGCGTCGGAGGCGGGACTAGTATCTCAGATACGCAGTATTTT

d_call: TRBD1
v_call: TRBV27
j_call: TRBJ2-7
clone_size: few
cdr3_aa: CASRSTGASYEQYF
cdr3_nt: TGTGCCAGCAGATCGACAGGGGCCTCCTACGAGCAGTACTTC

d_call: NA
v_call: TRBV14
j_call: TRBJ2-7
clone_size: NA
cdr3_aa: CASSHPGSYYEQYF
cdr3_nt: TGTGCCAGCAGCCACCCGGGATCCTACTACGAGCAGTACTTC

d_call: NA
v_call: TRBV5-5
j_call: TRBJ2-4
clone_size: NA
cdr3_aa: CASSPSWGRGNIQYF
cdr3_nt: TGTGCCAGCAGCCCCTCTTGGGGACGGGGAAACATTCAGTACTTC

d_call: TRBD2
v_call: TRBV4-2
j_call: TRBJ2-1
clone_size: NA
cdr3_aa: CASSQDVQGLASYNEQFF
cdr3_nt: TGTGCCAGCAGCCAAGATGTGCAAGGACTAGCGTCCTACAATGAGCAGTTCTTC

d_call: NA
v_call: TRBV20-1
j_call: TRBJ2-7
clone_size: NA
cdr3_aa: CSARDLGGYNF
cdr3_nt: TGCAGTGCTAGAGACTTGGGGGGCTACAACTTC

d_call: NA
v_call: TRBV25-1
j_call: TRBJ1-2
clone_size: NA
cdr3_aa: CASSEASLQGYGYTF
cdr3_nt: TGTGCCAGCAGTGAAGCCTCATTACAGGGCTATGGCTACACCTTC

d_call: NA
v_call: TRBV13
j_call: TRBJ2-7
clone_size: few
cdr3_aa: CASSSLIQGSYEQYF
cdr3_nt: TGTGCCAGCAGCTCCCTCATACAGGGCTCCTACGAGCAGTACTTC

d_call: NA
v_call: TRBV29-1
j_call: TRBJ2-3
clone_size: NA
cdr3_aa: CSVEVGQAVGDTQYF
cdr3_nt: TGCAGCGTTGAGGTCGGCCAGGCGGTGGGAGATACGCAGTATTTT

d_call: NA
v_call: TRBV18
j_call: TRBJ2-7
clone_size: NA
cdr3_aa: CASSQTGSIDGEQYF
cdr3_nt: TGTGCCAGCTCCCAGACCGGGTCTATAGACGGCGAGCAGTACTTC

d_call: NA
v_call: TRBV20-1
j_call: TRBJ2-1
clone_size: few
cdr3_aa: CSARGGGPLYNEQFF
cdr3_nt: TGCAGTGCTAGAGGAGGGGGGCCCCTCTACAATGAGCAGTTCTTC

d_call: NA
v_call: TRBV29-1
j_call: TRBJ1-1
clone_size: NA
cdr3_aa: CSVGVGESGEAFF
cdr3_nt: TGCAGCGTTGGGGTGGGGGAGTCGGGTGAAGCTTTCTTT

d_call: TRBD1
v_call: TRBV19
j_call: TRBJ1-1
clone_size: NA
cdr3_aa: CASSTVTGGRYTEAFF
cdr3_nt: TGTGCCAGTAGTACCGTGACAGGGGGCAGGTATACTGAAGCTTTCTTT

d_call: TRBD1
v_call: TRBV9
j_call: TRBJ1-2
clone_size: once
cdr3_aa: CASSVGQGEVNYGYTF
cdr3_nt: TGTGCCAGCAGCGTAGGACAGGGAGAAGTTAACTATGGCTACACCTTC